A selection of T cell receptor beta chains follows, all from one sample in a study of blood T cells in healthy people across ages. TCRdb re-called the 5' RACE reads with MiXCR, one entry per CDR3 protein. The table includes approximately 1,700,000 distinct CDR3 sequences, roughly two fifths detected once. Material: blood. These receptor sequences come from a human donor in good health. CDR3s include the opening cysteine and the closing phenylalanine or tryptophan. Fields, in order: CDR3 DNA, CDR3 protein, J gene, V gene, CDR3 length, D gene, clone size. A D gene is named only where the DNA matches it firmly. Size values are once, few and many counts, or a class for expanded clones, and some rows have none.

CDR3nt: TGTGCCAGCAGCGGGCCGAGTAAGGGGAACTATGGCTACACCTTC
CDR3aa: CASSGPSKGNYGYTF
j_gene: TRBJ1-2
v_gene: TRBV5-4
len: 15
d_gene: -
abundance: few

CDR3nt: TGTGCCAGCAGTATAGGGGCCGAAGGCACAGATACGCAGTATTTT
CDR3aa: CASSIGAEGTDTQYF
j_gene: TRBJ2-3
v_gene: TRBV12-3/TRBV12-4
len: 15
d_gene: -
abundance: few

CDR3nt: TGTGCCACCAGCAGAACCATGACAGGGACTAATGAAAAACTGTTTTTT
CDR3aa: CATSRTMTGTNEKLFF
j_gene: TRBJ1-4
v_gene: TRBV15
len: 16
d_gene: TRBD1
abundance: few

CDR3nt: TGTGCCAGCAGCCTCAGACCGGACTCCTACGAGCAGTACTTC
CDR3aa: CASSLRPDSYEQYF
j_gene: TRBJ2-7
v_gene: TRBV7-9
len: 14
d_gene: -
abundance: -

CDR3nt: TGCGCCAGCAGCCAAGCGGACACAGCCAAATATGGCTACACCTTC
CDR3aa: CASSQADTAKYGYTF
j_gene: TRBJ1-2
v_gene: TRBV4-3
len: 15
d_gene: -
abundance: few

CDR3nt: TGCGCCAGCAGCCAAGATGGTTTAGGCGAAAACTATGGCTACACCTTC
CDR3aa: CASSQDGLGENYGYTF
j_gene: TRBJ1-2
v_gene: TRBV4-3
len: 16
d_gene: -
abundance: -

CDR3nt: TGTGCCAGCAGACCCGACAGCCATGAAGCTTTCTTT
CDR3aa: CASRPDSHEAFF
j_gene: TRBJ1-1
v_gene: TRBV7-9
len: 12
d_gene: -
abundance: few

CDR3nt: TGTGCCAGCAGCTTGGGGGGACAGTTCGAAGGCTACACCTTC
CDR3aa: CASSLGGQFEGYTF
j_gene: TRBJ1-2
v_gene: TRBV7-2
len: 14
d_gene: TRBD1
abundance: -

CDR3nt: TGCAGTGCTAGCCTGGGGACAGGGGTAGCCGAGCAGTACTTC
CDR3aa: CSASLGTGVAEQYF
j_gene: TRBJ2-7
v_gene: TRBV20-1
len: 14
d_gene: TRBD1
abundance: few

CDR3nt: TGTGCCAGCAGCTTGGCCAGGGGAGGGGGATCCTATGGCTACACCTTC
CDR3aa: CASSLARGGGSYGYTF
j_gene: TRBJ1-2
v_gene: TRBV5-4
len: 16
d_gene: -
abundance: -

CDR3nt: TGCGCCAGCAGCTTGGTAACCGAATCGTATGGCTACACCTTC
CDR3aa: CASSLVTESYGYTF
j_gene: TRBJ1-2
v_gene: TRBV5-1
len: 14
d_gene: -
abundance: -

CDR3nt: TGCGCCAGCAGACGCGGACCCTATAGCGGAGATACGCAGTATTTT
CDR3aa: CASRRGPYSGDTQYF
j_gene: TRBJ2-3
v_gene: TRBV5-1
len: 15
d_gene: -
abundance: few

CDR3nt: TGTGCCAGCAGTTTACTAGCGCTGAGCACAGATACGCAGTATTTT
CDR3aa: CASSLLALSTDTQYF
j_gene: TRBJ2-3
v_gene: TRBV12-3/TRBV12-4
len: 15
d_gene: -
abundance: once

CDR3nt: TGTGCCAGCTCACCACCGTACGGGGAAGATACGCAGTATTTT
CDR3aa: CASSPPYGEDTQYF
j_gene: TRBJ2-3
v_gene: TRBV18
len: 14
d_gene: -
abundance: -

CDR3nt: TGTGCCAGCAGCCTCCGGGACAGGCTAATCACTGCCCGTACCTCTGGGGCCGACGTCCTGACTTTC
CDR3aa: CASSLRDRLITARTSGADVLTF
j_gene: TRBJ2-6
v_gene: TRBV6-1
len: 22
d_gene: TRBD1
abundance: -

CDR3nt: TGTGCCAGCAGTTACTCGAGGGGACAGGATGGCTACACCTTC
CDR3aa: CASSYSRGQDGYTF
j_gene: TRBJ1-2
v_gene: TRBV6-5
len: 14
d_gene: TRBD1
abundance: -

CDR3nt: TGTGCCAGTCGACAGAGTAATTCACCCCTCCACTTT
CDR3aa: CASRQSNSPLHF
j_gene: TRBJ1-6
v_gene: TRBV27
len: 12
d_gene: -
abundance: few

CDR3nt: TGCGCCAGCAGCCAACAACTACGGGGAGAGACCCAGTACTTC
CDR3aa: CASSQQLRGETQYF
j_gene: TRBJ2-5
v_gene: TRBV4-3
len: 14
d_gene: -
abundance: -

CDR3nt: TGCAGCGTTGAACCCGCTAGCGGGCCCCGTCTTGTCAATGAGCAGTTCTTC
CDR3aa: CSVEPASGPRLVNEQFF
j_gene: TRBJ2-1
v_gene: TRBV29-1
len: 17
d_gene: TRBD2
abundance: -

CDR3nt: TGTGCCAGCACCTCCGAATCGGTTAGGGATCAGCCCCAGCATTTT
CDR3aa: CASTSESVRDQPQHF
j_gene: TRBJ1-5
v_gene: TRBV12-3/TRBV12-4
len: 15
d_gene: -
abundance: -

CDR3nt: TGTGCCAGCAGCACGCGACAGGGAAGCGAGCAGTACTTC
CDR3aa: CASSTRQGSEQYF
j_gene: TRBJ2-7
v_gene: TRBV7-2
len: 13
d_gene: TRBD1
abundance: -

CDR3nt: TGTGCCAGCAGTTATGACTCGCGGGGGTTTTCACCCCTCCACTTT
CDR3aa: CASSYDSRGFSPLHF
j_gene: TRBJ1-6
v_gene: TRBV6-6
len: 15
d_gene: -
abundance: -

CDR3nt: TGTGCCAGCAGCCTTTGGAGCGGGGACAACTACGAGCAGTACTTC
CDR3aa: CASSLWSGDNYEQYF
j_gene: TRBJ2-7
v_gene: TRBV2
len: 15
d_gene: -
abundance: few

CDR3nt: TGTGCCAGCAGTTTGCAACTAGCCCTAAGTCGGACAACCTACGAGCAGTACTTC
CDR3aa: CASSLQLALSRTTYEQYF
j_gene: TRBJ2-7
v_gene: TRBV28
len: 18
d_gene: -
abundance: few

CDR3nt: TGCGCCAGCAGCTCGGGCGTGGGGGGCGGCTACACCTTC
CDR3aa: CASSSGVGGGYTF
j_gene: TRBJ1-2
v_gene: TRBV5-1
len: 13
d_gene: -
abundance: once

CDR3nt: TGTGCCAGCAGCCAAATTCTAGGCGGGGGAATCGAGGCCCAGTACTTC
CDR3aa: CASSQILGGGIEAQYF
j_gene: TRBJ2-5
v_gene: TRBV3-1
len: 16
d_gene: TRBD2
abundance: few

CDR3nt: TGTGCCAGCAGCCAAGCGAACAGGGGGGTCGCAGATACGCAGTATTTT
CDR3aa: CASSQANRGVADTQYF
j_gene: TRBJ2-3
v_gene: TRBV14
len: 16
d_gene: TRBD1
abundance: few

CDR3nt: TGTGCCAGCACGGGGTCGCGGGGACGAGATACGCAGTATTTT
CDR3aa: CASTGSRGRDTQYF
j_gene: TRBJ2-3
v_gene: TRBV6-2/TRBV6-3
len: 14
d_gene: -
abundance: once

CDR3nt: TGTGCCAGCAGCCGCGGACACCTCAATCAGCCCCAGCATTTT
CDR3aa: CASSRGHLNQPQHF
j_gene: TRBJ1-5
v_gene: TRBV6-2/TRBV6-3
len: 14
d_gene: -
abundance: few

CDR3nt: TGTGCCACCAGTAACTACAGGGGTGAAGCTTTCTTT
CDR3aa: CATSNYRGEAFF
j_gene: TRBJ1-1
v_gene: TRBV24-1
len: 12
d_gene: TRBD1
abundance: -

CDR3nt: TGCGCCAGCAGTAGGACCATTCTAGACACCACGCAGAACACTGAAGCTTTCTTT
CDR3aa: CASSRTILDTTQNTEAFF
j_gene: TRBJ1-1
v_gene: TRBV5-1
len: 18
d_gene: -
abundance: -

CDR3nt: TGTGCCAGCAGCGTAGATCCCGGCAGCCATGAGCAGTTCTTC
CDR3aa: CASSVDPGSHEQFF
j_gene: TRBJ2-1
v_gene: TRBV9
len: 14
d_gene: -
abundance: -

CDR3nt: TGTGCCAGCAGCTCCTTGACAGGGTCCACTGAAGCTTTCTTT
CDR3aa: CASSSLTGSTEAFF
j_gene: TRBJ1-1
v_gene: TRBV7-3
len: 14
d_gene: TRBD1
abundance: few

CDR3nt: TGCAGTGCTAGCAAAAGCTCTAGCGGGAGGGCCGGGTCCTACGAGCAGTACTTC
CDR3aa: CSASKSSSGRAGSYEQYF
j_gene: TRBJ2-7
v_gene: TRBV20-1
len: 18
d_gene: TRBD2
abundance: -

CDR3nt: TGCAGCGTTGTAGGGACTAGCAACCAAGAGACCCAGTACTTC
CDR3aa: CSVVGTSNQETQYF
j_gene: TRBJ2-5
v_gene: TRBV29-1
len: 14
d_gene: TRBD2
abundance: -

CDR3nt: TGCGCCAGCAGCGCCGGTACGGGGACAACACCAAACGAGCAGTACTTC
CDR3aa: CASSAGTGTTPNEQYF
j_gene: TRBJ2-7
v_gene: TRBV5-1
len: 16
d_gene: -
abundance: -

CDR3nt: TGTGCCTGGAGTGTGACTAGCGGGGGGCCCTACGAGCAGTACTTC
CDR3aa: CAWSVTSGGPYEQYF
j_gene: TRBJ2-7
v_gene: TRBV30
len: 15
d_gene: TRBD2
abundance: many

CDR3nt: TGCAGTGCCAATTCCCCGTGGGGTTCGAATGAGCAGTTCTTC
CDR3aa: CSANSPWGSNEQFF
j_gene: TRBJ2-1
v_gene: TRBV20-1
len: 14
d_gene: -
abundance: few

CDR3nt: TGTGCCAGCAGCCAAGATAGAGAGGGCGGGGAGACCCAGTACTTC
CDR3aa: CASSQDREGGETQYF
j_gene: TRBJ2-5
v_gene: TRBV4-2
len: 15
d_gene: -
abundance: -

CDR3nt: TGTGCCAGCAGCCAGGACAGCCGAACTAACTATGGCTACACCTTC
CDR3aa: CASSQDSRTNYGYTF
j_gene: TRBJ1-2
v_gene: TRBV14
len: 15
d_gene: -
abundance: -

CDR3nt: TGTGCCATCAGTGGGCCCAATTCACCCCTCCACTTT
CDR3aa: CAISGPNSPLHF
j_gene: TRBJ1-6
v_gene: TRBV10-3
len: 12
d_gene: -
abundance: few

CDR3nt: TGCAGCGTTTTGCGGAACACTGAAGCTTTCTTT
CDR3aa: CSVLRNTEAFF
j_gene: TRBJ1-1
v_gene: TRBV29-1
len: 11
d_gene: -
abundance: -

CDR3nt: TGCAGTGCTAGAGAAGGGACAGGGCGGACTGAAGCTTTCTTT
CDR3aa: CSAREGTGRTEAFF
j_gene: TRBJ1-1
v_gene: TRBV20-1
len: 14
d_gene: TRBD1
abundance: -

CDR3nt: TGTGCCAGCAGTGATCCACACGGACCGGGTTTGTACACCTTC
CDR3aa: CASSDPHGPGLYTF
j_gene: TRBJ1-2
v_gene: TRBV25-1
len: 14
d_gene: -
abundance: few

CDR3nt: TGTGCCAGCAGCCAACCGGGACTAGGGGGGAATGAGCAGTTCTTC
CDR3aa: CASSQPGLGGNEQFF
j_gene: TRBJ2-1
v_gene: TRBV3-1
len: 15
d_gene: TRBD2
abundance: many

CDR3nt: TGTGCCAGCAGTTACAATGGGGTCCGAGGTTCACCCCTCCACTTT
CDR3aa: CASSYNGVRGSPLHF
j_gene: TRBJ1-6
v_gene: TRBV6-2/TRBV6-3
len: 15
d_gene: -
abundance: -

CDR3nt: TGTGCCAGCAGCAGAAATGGGGACTATAATTCACCCCTCCACTTT
CDR3aa: CASSRNGDYNSPLHF
j_gene: TRBJ1-6
v_gene: TRBV7-2
len: 15
d_gene: -
abundance: -